This TCR beta chain was documented in a study of T cell responses to AZD1222 COVID-19 vaccine. Of note for this clone: Its antigen is as yet unknown.

Method: immunoSEQ multiplex PCR; TCRdb's copy keeps in-frame clones and lacks some. The repertoire holds some 120,000 clones, with 90% as singletons. Study-wide results and caveats: Clonal diversity was possibly underestimated, and white British individuals and females predominated among donors. Nearly half of spike-specific TCRs reportedly target unmutated variant regions. Spike-specific TCR repertoires showed rising breadth and depth after two AZD1222 doses.

The J segment lost 7 bases and the V segment lost 5 bases, leaving 8 bases of the junction unmatched. Germline V gene sequence: CDR1 SNHLY, CDR2 FYNNEI. The CDR3 has 15 amino acids. The chain carries TRBV2 and TRBJ1-2, with 12 bases lining up with TRBD1. The sample was peripheral blood, taken on day 0 of MenACWY control vaccination. This clonotype was sampled from an adult in good health. CDR3 sequence: CASSRPGQGARGYTF. The CDR3 DNA follows: TGTGCCAGCAGTCGCCCGGGACAGGGGGCTCGTGGCTACACCTTC.